This T cell receptor beta chain was retrieved from a study of technical replicates of blood from several donors. The CDR3 is made up of 14 amino acids. The germline V and J ends were trimmed by 3 bases and 0 bases, with 6 bases remaining between them. Germline V gives CDR1 MNHNS, CDR2 SASEGT. Repertoires were generated with immunoSEQ multiplex PCR, while TCRdb's copy carries only in-frame clones and drops some. The sample has tens of thousands of clones, 80% to 90% seen once. The rearrangement uses TRBV6-1 and TRBJ1-5; no definite D call. This TCR came from a human donor in good health. Some clones in this sample may be carry-over from other donors' samples. Sequenced material: PBMCs. In nucleotides, the CDR3 is TGTGCCAGCAGTGACGACAATAGCAATCAGCCCCAGCATTTT. Translating gives CASSDDNSNQPQHF.